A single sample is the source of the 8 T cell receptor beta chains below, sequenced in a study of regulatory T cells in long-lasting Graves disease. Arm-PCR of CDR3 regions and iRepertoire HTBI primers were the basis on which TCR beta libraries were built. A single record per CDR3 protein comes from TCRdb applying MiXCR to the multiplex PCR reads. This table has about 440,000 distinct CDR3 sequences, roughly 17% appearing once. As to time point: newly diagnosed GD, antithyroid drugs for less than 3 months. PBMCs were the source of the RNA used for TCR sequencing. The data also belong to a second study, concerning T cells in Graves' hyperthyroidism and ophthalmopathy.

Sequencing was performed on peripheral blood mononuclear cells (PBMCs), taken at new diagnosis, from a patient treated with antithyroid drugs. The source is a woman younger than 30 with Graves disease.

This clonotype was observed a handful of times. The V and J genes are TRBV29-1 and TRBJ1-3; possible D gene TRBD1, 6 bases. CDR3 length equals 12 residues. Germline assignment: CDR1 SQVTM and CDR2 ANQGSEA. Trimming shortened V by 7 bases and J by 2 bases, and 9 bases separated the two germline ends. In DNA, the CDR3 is TGCAGCGGGGGACATCCTGGAAACACCATATATTTT. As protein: CSGGHPGNTIYF.

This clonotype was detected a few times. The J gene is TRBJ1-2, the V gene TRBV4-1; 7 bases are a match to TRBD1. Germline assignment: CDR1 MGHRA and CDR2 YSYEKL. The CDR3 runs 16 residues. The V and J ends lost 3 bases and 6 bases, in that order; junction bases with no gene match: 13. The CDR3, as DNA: TGCGCCAGCAGCCATCCCGGAGAGACAGGGAGGAATGGCTACACCTTC. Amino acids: CASSHPGETGRNGYTF.

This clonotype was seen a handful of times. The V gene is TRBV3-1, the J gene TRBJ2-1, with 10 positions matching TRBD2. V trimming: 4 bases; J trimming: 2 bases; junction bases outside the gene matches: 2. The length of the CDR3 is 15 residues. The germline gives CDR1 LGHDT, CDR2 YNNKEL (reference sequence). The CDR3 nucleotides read TGTGCCAGCAGCCGGGGACTAGCGACCTACAATGAGCAGTTCTTC. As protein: CASSRGLATYNEQFF.

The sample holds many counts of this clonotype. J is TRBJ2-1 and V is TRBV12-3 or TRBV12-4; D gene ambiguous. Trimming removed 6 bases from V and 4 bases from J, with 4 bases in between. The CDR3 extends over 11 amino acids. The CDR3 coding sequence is TGTGCCAGCAGCGGGTACAATGAGCAGTTCTTC. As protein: CASSGYNEQFF.

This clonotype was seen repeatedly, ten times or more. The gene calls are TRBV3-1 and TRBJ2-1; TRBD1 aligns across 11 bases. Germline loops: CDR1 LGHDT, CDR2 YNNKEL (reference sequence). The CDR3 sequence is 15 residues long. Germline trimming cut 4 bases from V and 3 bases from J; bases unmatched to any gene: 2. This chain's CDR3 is CASSPGTGGYNEQFF. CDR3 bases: TGTGCCAGCAGCCCCGGGACAGGGGGCTACAATGAGCAGTTCTTC.

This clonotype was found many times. CDR3 sequence: CASSQRVRSYEQYF. The CDR3 DNA reads as TGTGCCAGCAGTCAGCGGGTAAGATCCTACGAGCAGTACTTC. The chain has TRBV28 and TRBJ2-7; perhaps TRBD2 as D (6 bases). Germline loops: CDR1 MDHEN, CDR2 SYDVKM. This CDR3 is 14 amino acids long. Trimming shortened V by 5 bases and J by 1 base, and 12 bases separated the two germline ends.

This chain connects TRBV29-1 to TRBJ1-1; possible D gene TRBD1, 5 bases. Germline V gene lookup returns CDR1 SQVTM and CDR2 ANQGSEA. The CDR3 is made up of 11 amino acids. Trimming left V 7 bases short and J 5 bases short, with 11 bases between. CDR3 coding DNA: TGCAGCGCGTCAGGGAATACTGAAGCTTTCTTT. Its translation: CSASGNTEAFF.

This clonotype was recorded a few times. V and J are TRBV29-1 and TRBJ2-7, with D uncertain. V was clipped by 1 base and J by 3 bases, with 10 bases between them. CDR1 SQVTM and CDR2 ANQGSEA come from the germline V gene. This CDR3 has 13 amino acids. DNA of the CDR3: TGCAGCGTTGAAGTTGGCGATGGCTACGAGCAGTACTTC. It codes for CSVEVGDGYEQYF.